The present T cell receptor (beta chain) was sequenced within a study of T cell responses to AZD1222 COVID-19 vaccine. Turning to the study itself: Second-dose intervals near 4 or 12 weeks were combined. Whole-study results and caveats: Targeting of unmutated variant regions was reportedly seen in nearly half of spike-specific TCRs. Researchers took repertoire samples only after the peak T cell response had come.

For this clone: Its antigen is unidentified.

Sequencing used immunoSEQ multiplex PCR; TCRdb keeps in-frame clones, though not all of them. The data contain about 130,000 clones, roughly 85% of them singletons. Trimming removed 0 bases at V and 5 bases at J, with 10 bases between. Germline CDR1 and CDR2: SGHNT and YENEEA. There are 14 residues in the CDR3. The source material was peripheral blood, sampled on day 0 of AZD1222 vaccination. J is TRBJ2-5 and V is TRBV11-3, with D tentatively TRBD2 (6 bases). The origin of this receptor is an adult in good health. The CDR3 loop is CASSLDGGRETQYF. The CDR3, as DNA: TGTGCCAGCAGCTTAGATGGAGGGCGGGAGACCCAGTACTTC.